These 2 T cell receptor beta chains were sequenced from one sample in a study of shared clonotypes between healthy human individuals. Only in-frame clones appear in the TCRdb table, and some are missing; sequencing was by immunoSEQ multiplex PCR. The table includes hundreds of thousands of clones, 70% to 80% detected once. Material: PBMCs. The receptors derive from a middle-aged woman in good health. Some clones in this sample may be carry-over from other donors' samples.

The chain couples TRBV18 to TRBJ2-7; 8 bases fit TRBD1. The CDR3 covers 14 residues. Germline V gene data show CDR1 as KGHSH and CDR2 as LQKENI. V lost 1 base and J lost 4; bases outside the gene matches: 3. CDR3: CASSPHRQGYEQYF. The CDR3 DNA is TGTGCCAGCTCACCACATCGACAGGGGTACGAGCAGTACTTC.

The chain carries TRBV5-4 and TRBJ1-2; D is unclear. From germline, CDR1 is SGHNT and CDR2 YYREEE (reference sequence). The length of the CDR3 is 17 residues. V dropped 0 bases and J dropped 1 base, with 16 bases sitting between them. The CDR3 protein is CASSLVGPAHFNYGYTF. In DNA, the CDR3 is TGTGCCAGCAGCTTGGTTGGGCCAGCGCACTTTAACTATGGCTACACCTTC.